This T cell receptor (beta chain) was retrieved from a study of graft-versus-host responses after intestinal transplantation. This clone was seen a single time. The antigen remains unidentified. Repertoires were generated with immunoSEQ multiplex PCR, while TCRdb's copy carries only in-frame clones and drops some. The data show 90,000 to 150,000 clones, 90% to 95% seen once. V dropped 3 bases and J dropped 2; count of bases not matched to a gene: 8. CDR1 and CDR2 (germline): SGDLS, YYNGEE. The length of the CDR3 is 15 residues. V gene TRBV9 combines with J gene TRBJ2-7; 7 bases match TRBD1. Sequencing used unstimulated CD8+ T cells sorted from spleen or lymph node cells, obtained before intestinal transplant. The source of this sequence is a human donor who received an intestinal transplant. DNA for the CDR3: TGTGCCAGCAGCGCCGCCGCCGGGACAGCCTACGAGCAGTACTTC. Its protein product is CASSAAAGTAYEQYF.